The rows below give T cell receptor beta chains drawn from one sample of a study of blood T cell repertoires in COVID-19. Generated by immunoSEQ multiplex PCR, the TCRdb table keeps only in-frame clones and is missing some. Here the sample spans approximately 71,000 clones, over 75% being singletons. The sample comprised peripheral blood. These receptors originate from a young woman with acute or convalescent COVID-19. The CDR3 runs from the conserved cysteine through the conserved F or W. D genes are given only for firm matches. Clone size is not always given. Where it is, it says once, few, many or a class for expanded clones.

D gene	clone size	CDR3 length	V gene	J gene	CDR3 DNA	CDR3 protein
TRBD2	-	15	TRBV24-1	TRBJ2-3	TGTGCCACCAGTGATCCTAGCGGAGGTAAAGATACGCAGTATTTT	CATSDPSGGKDTQYF
TRBD1	-	12	TRBV5-1	TRBJ1-6	TGCGCCAGCAGCTCTTCGACAGGGGCGCTCCACTTT	CASSSSTGALHF
-	-	15	TRBV18	TRBJ1-2	TGTGCCAGCTCACCGCTACGGGGGGGGCGATATGGCTACACCTTC	CASSPLRGGRYGYTF
-	-	16	TRBV27	TRBJ1-6	TGTGCCAGCAGCCCTCGACTGAGCTCCTATAATTCACCCCTCCACTTT	CASSPRLSSYNSPLHF
-	few	16	TRBV7-9	TRBJ1-4	TGTGCCAGCAGCCAAAGGGAGGGGACGGACCATGAAAAACTGTTTTTT	CASSQREGTDHEKLFF
-	-	14	TRBV7-9	TRBJ1-4	TGTGCCAGCGGCCCGGGTTCTTCGAGGGAAAAACTGTTTTTT	CASGPGSSREKLFF
-	-	15	TRBV7-9	TRBJ1-1	TGTGCCAGCAGCTTAGACAGGTCGGTGAACACTGAAGCTTTCTTT	CASSLDRSVNTEAFF
-	few	13	TRBV12-5	TRBJ2-2	TGTGCTAGTGGTGTATCGAACACCGGGGAGCTGTTTTTT	CASGVSNTGELFF
-	few	15	TRBV5-1	TRBJ2-3	TGCGCCAGCAGCTTGGACAGGGTAGAAACAGATACGCAGTATTTT	CASSLDRVETDTQYF
TRBD1	-	14	TRBV3-1/TRBV3-2	TRBJ1-2	TGTGCCAGCAGCCAAGAAGGGGGGACAGGGGGATTCGCCTTC	CASSQEGGTGGFAF
-	-	15	TRBV7-2	TRBJ1-4	TGTGCCAGCAGCTTAGACGGAGCAACTAATGAAAAACTGTTTTTT	CASSLDGATNEKLFF
-	-	13	TRBV6-1	TRBJ2-7	TGTGCCAGCAGTGAAGGGGGCGGTGACCGAGGGTACTTC	CASSEGGGDRGYF
TRBD1	-	15	TRBV7-9	TRBJ1-2	TGTGCCAGCAGCTCAACCCGGGACAGACAGTTCATTAACACCTTC	CASSSTRDRQFINTF
TRBD1	-	16	TRBV6-2/TRBV6-3	TRBJ1-1	TGTGCCAGCAGCCCTACTCCGGACAGGGGGCTCACTGAAGCTTTCTTT	CASSPTPDRGLTEAFF
TRBD2	-	18	TRBV27	TRBJ2-3	TGTGCCAGCAGACCCGGACTAGCGGGGGGCCGAAGCACAGATACGCAGTATTTT	CASRPGLAGGRSTDTQYF
-	-	17	TRBV7-9	TRBJ2-2	TGTGCCAGCAGCTTAGATCTGGGCCGGAGGGCCTCCGGGGAGCTGTTTTTT	CASSLDLGRRASGELFF
-	-	14	TRBV5-4	TRBJ2-1	TGTGCCAGCAGCGCTACTCAACAGGGCAATGAGCAGTTCTTC	CASSATQQGNEQFF
TRBD2	-	15	TRBV7-9	TRBJ2-3	TGTGCCAGCAGCTTAGATGGCGGGGGGCGCGGTACGCAGTATTTT	CASSLDGGGRGTQYF
TRBD2	-	16	TRBV5-6	TRBJ2-3	TGTGCCAGCAGCTTGGCCTCTAGCGGGGGGGCAGATACGCAGTATTTT	CASSLASSGGADTQYF
TRBD1	-	14	TRBV6-2/TRBV6-3	TRBJ2-3	TGTGCCAGCAGTACAGGCAGGGGGAAAGATACGCAGTATTTT	CASSTGRGKDTQYF
-	-	15	TRBV28	TRBJ1-3	TGTGCCAGCAGTTTAGTAGACAGCTCTGGAAACACCATATATTTT	CASSLVDSSGNTIYF
TRBD1	once	15	TRBV9	TRBJ1-2	TGTGCCAGCAGCGTCGGGACAGGGGGCGGCTATGGCTACACCTTC	CASSVGTGGGYGYTF
TRBD1	-	17	TRBV3-1/TRBV3-2	TRBJ2-3	TGTGCCAGCAGCATCATGGGACAGGGGACGAAGACGGGTACGCAGTATTTT	CASSIMGQGTKTGTQYF
-	-	13	TRBV30	TRBJ1-1	TGTGCCTGGAGTGTACGGGGGGCCGATGAAGCTTTCTTT	CAWSVRGADEAFF
-	-	11	TRBV29-1	TRBJ2-3	TGCAGCGTTGATATCACAGATACGCAGTATTTT	CSVDITDTQYF
TRBD2	-	13	TRBV7-7	TRBJ2-1	TGTGCCAGCAGCTTCTCTAGCGGTATGGAGCAGTTCTTC	CASSFSSGMEQFF
TRBD2	-	18	TRBV19	TRBJ2-1	TGTGCCAGTAGTCCTGGGTTGATAGCGGGAGTTAGCTACAATGAGCAGTTCTTC	CASSPGLIAGVSYNEQFF
-	-	17	TRBV28	TRBJ1-5	TGTGCCAGCAGTTTATGGGGGGGTGGGGTGAGTAATCAGCCCCAGCATTTT	CASSLWGGGVSNQPQHF
-	-	14	TRBV2	TRBJ2-7	TGTGCCAGCAGTGAAGACCTTAGCTCCTACGAGCAGTACTTC	CASSEDLSSYEQYF
-	-	13	TRBV10-2	TRBJ1-2	TGCGCCAGTAAGCCGGGACAAGATTATGGCTACACCTTC	CASKPGQDYGYTF
TRBD1	-	13	TRBV7-6	TRBJ1-1	TGTGCCAGCAGCTTTGACAGGGACACTGAAGCTTTCTTT	CASSFDRDTEAFF
-	once	14	TRBV30	TRBJ2-7	TGTGCCGTAAAGTGGCCGGAGACTCCTCGGGAGCAGTACTTC	CAVKWPETPREQYF
-	-	13	TRBV30	TRBJ2-1	TGTGCCCGGAGGCCGCTATCCTACAATGAGCAGTTCTTC	CARRPLSYNEQFF
-	-	14	TRBV10-3	TRBJ2-1	TGTGCCATCAGTGCAGGGGGGTCCTACAATGAGCAGTTCTTC	CAISAGGSYNEQFF
TRBD1	-	13	TRBV19	TRBJ1-2	TGTGCCAGTAGTAACTTACAGGGGTATGGCTACACCTTC	CASSNLQGYGYTF
-	once	16	TRBV4-1	TRBJ1-2	TGCGCCAGCAGCCAAGTTCATCCGCAGGGACTACATGGCTACACCTTC	CASSQVHPQGLHGYTF
-	once	16	TRBV19	TRBJ1-6	TGTGCCAGTAGTGGGAGGTCAATTCAATTCGGGTCACCCCTCCACTTT	CASSGRSIQFGSPLHF
TRBD1	-	14	TRBV28	TRBJ1-2	TGTGCCAGCAGTTTCAGGGGGCCTCACAGTGGCTACACCTTC	CASSFRGPHSGYTF
-	-	16	TRBV9	TRBJ2-3	TGTGCCAGCAGCGGGGGGGAAGGACGCGGCACAGATACGCAGTATTTT	CASSGGEGRGTDTQYF
-	-	14	TRBV6-6	TRBJ2-1	TGTGCCAGCAGTTACTCGCCCAGTAACAATGAGCAGTTCTTC	CASSYSPSNNEQFF
-	-	16	TRBV2	TRBJ2-1	TGTGCCAGCAGTGGTGGTGCGGTCCAGCTTAACAATGAGCAGTTCTTC	CASSGGAVQLNNEQFF
TRBD1	-	14	TRBV28	TRBJ1-2	TGTGCCAGCAGTGAGGACAGGGGGCCGCGTGGCTACACCTTC	CASSEDRGPRGYTF
-	-	11	TRBV7-8	TRBJ2-7	TGTGCCAGCAGCACAACCTACGAGCAGTACTTC	CASSTTYEQYF
-	-	15	TRBV28	TRBJ2-7	TGTGCCAGCAGCCCCAGGCCCAGTTCCTCGTCCGAGCAGTACTTC	CASSPRPSSSSEQYF
-	-	13	TRBV30	TRBJ1-1	TGTGCCTGGGGTCGAGAGGTGAACACTGAAGCTTTCTTT	CAWGREVNTEAFF
-	-	13	TRBV30	TRBJ1-5	TGTGCCTGGAGTGTACTCCCAGGGCAGCCCCAGCATTTT	CAWSVLPGQPQHF
-	-	13	TRBV12-3/TRBV12-4	TRBJ1-2	TGTGCCAGCAGTTTCACCAGAAACTATGGCTACACCTTC	CASSFTRNYGYTF
-	-	10	TRBV29-1	TRBJ1-1	TGCAGCGTTATTCAGAATTCGGCTTTCTTT	CSVIQNSAFF
-	-	14	TRBV6-5	TRBJ1-5	TGTGCCAGCAGTTCACAGGGTCTAGGGCAGCCCCAGCATTTT	CASSSQGLGQPQHF
-	-	14	TRBV25-1	TRBJ1-2	TGTGCCAGCAGTACAGGGTATGATTCCTATGGCTACACCTTC	CASSTGYDSYGYTF
TRBD1	-	16	TRBV19	TRBJ1-5	TGTGCCAGTAGTATGGACAGGGATTATAGCAATCAGCCCCAGCATTTT	CASSMDRDYSNQPQHF
TRBD2	-	17	TRBV5-5	TRBJ2-3	TGTGCCAGCAGCTTAGGTGCTAGCGGGGGGGCCCTAGATACGCAGTATTTT	CASSLGASGGALDTQYF
-	-	13	TRBV6-5	TRBJ1-4	TGTGCCAGCAGCGACAGCTATAATGAAAAACTGTTTTTT	CASSDSYNEKLFF